These 18 T cell receptor beta chains were all obtained from the same sample, sequenced in a study of T cells in women clearing cervical HPV infection. Sequenced by immunoSEQ multiplex PCR; TCRdb stores in-frame clones only, minus some. Recorded here are about 33,000 clones; the top ten clones represent approximately 7.8%. The source material was blood buffy coat. These receptors were obtained from a woman aged 18-69 years with a cervical HPV16 infection that either progressed to CIN3+ or cleared (not recorded which).

Comment on this clone: The read finishes 3 residues shy of the CDR3 end, and the germline J gene is used to complete it. V and J are TRBV2 and TRBJ2-1; 7 bases match TRBD2. Germline V gives CDR1 SNHLY, CDR2 FYNNEI. This CDR3 is 15 amino acids long. V lost 6 bases, J lost 7 bases, and 12 bases stayed unmatched. The CDR3 sequence is CASRGDYPLSNEQFF. The sequenced part of the CDR3 DNA is TGTGCCAGCAGGGGGGACTACCCCCTAAGTAATGAG.

Concerning this clone: From the germline J gene comes the end of the CDR3, since the read stops 3 residues before it. The V and J genes are TRBV18 and TRBJ1-4; the match to TRBD1 covers 12 bases. This CDR3 has 17 residues. Germline CDR1 and CDR2: KGHSH and LQKENI. The sequenced CDR3 bases are TGTGCCAGCTCACCACTTGGGACAGGGGGCTATAATTCACCA. Residues: CASSPLGTGGYNSP. The full CDR3 sequence reads CASSPLGTGGYNSPLFF.

With regard to this clone: The read finishes 3 residues shy of the CDR3 end, and the germline J gene is used to complete it. The genes are TRBV5-6 and TRBJ1-4; D may be TRBD1 (6 bases). This CDR3 has 15 residues. The germline V gene encodes CDR1 SGHDT and CDR2 YYEEEE. Between the trimmed V and J ends, which lost 1 base and 6 bases, there was a span of 13 bases. The CDR3 sequence: CASSLLTGPDEKLFF. Partial CDR3 DNA: TGTGCCAGCAGCTTGCTGACAGGACCTGATGAAAAA. The whole variable domain, remainder taken from reference TRBV5-6 and TRBJ1-4, is DAGVTQSPTHLIKTRGQQVTLRCSPKSGHDTVSWYQQALGQGPQFIFQYYEEEERQRGNFPDRFSGHQFPNYSSELNVNALLLGDSALYLCASSLLTGPDEKLFFGSGTQLSVL.

A word on this clone: The read ends 3 residues before the CDR3 terminus; that terminus is restored from the germline J gene. J is TRBJ2-3 and V is TRBV2; no reliable D call. Deletions cut 4 bases from V and 2 bases from J, with 16 bases between. Germline CDR1 and CDR2: SNHLY and FYNNEI. The CDR3 extends over 16 amino acids. The part of the CDR3 DNA that was read is TGTGCCAGCAGTGGAGTTGACACCTCCTTCACAGATACG. Protein product: CASSGVDTSFTDT. The CDR3 in full is CASSGVDTSFTDTQYF.

A remark on this clone: The sequence runs out 3 residues before the end of the CDR3; the remainder is reconstructed from the germline J gene. The chain is built from TRBV9 and TRBJ2-7; a possible D gene is TRBD2 (6 bases). Trimming pared 7 bases from V and 3 bases from J, leaving 17 bases between. The CDR3 has 14 amino acids. Germline CDR1 reads SGDLS; CDR2 reads YYNGEE. CDR3 bases read: TGTGCCAGCGCGCGGGGTACCTCAAACTACGAG. Amino acid sequence: CASARGTSNYE. The entire CDR3 is CASARGTSNYEQYF. The full variable domain, its missing parts supplied by reference TRBV9 and TRBJ2-7, is DSGVTQTPKHLITATGQRVTLRCSPRSGDLSVYWYQQSLDQGLQFLIQYYNGEERAKGNILERFSAQQFPDLHSELNLSSLELGDSALYFCASARGTSNYEQYFGPGTRLTVT.

Comments on this clone: The CDR3 end lies 3 residues beyond the end of the read and is filled in from the germline J gene. J is TRBJ2-3 and V is TRBV28; 14 bases align to TRBD2. The trim removed 6 bases at V and 5 bases at J, leaving 10 bases unmatched. This CDR3 is built from 17 residues. Germline values: CDR1 MDHEN, CDR2 SYDVKM. The covered CDR3 bases are TGTGCCAGCAGCCCCGGGACTAGCGGGAGTTTGGGAGATACG. Protein product: CASSPGTSGSLGDT. The full CDR3 protein reads CASSPGTSGSLGDTQYF.

For this clone: The read ends 3 residues early relative to the CDR3; the germline J gene fills the gap. V and J are TRBV7-3 and TRBJ2-1; the D gene is possibly TRBD2 (5 bases). Trimming removed 2 bases at V and 5 bases at J, with 10 bases between. This CDR3 region has 14 residues. Germline V CDR1 and CDR2: SGHTA, FQGTGA. The sequenced part of the CDR3 DNA is TGTGCCAGCAGCTTATCGGACTTGAACAATGAG. Its translation is CASSLSDLNNE. The complete CDR3 protein is CASSLSDLNNEQFF.

Regarding this clone: From the germline J gene comes the end of the CDR3, since the read stops 3 residues before it. The chain links TRBV12-3 or TRBV12-4 to TRBJ2-1, with TRBD2 identical over 10 bases. CDR3 length: 16 residues. Germline trimming cut 1 base from V and 8 bases from J; bases unmatched to any gene: 8. CDR3 protein: CASSLGIAGGLDEQFF. CDR3 bases read: TGTGCCAGCAGTTTAGGAATAGCGGGGGGCTTGGATGAG.

Concerning this clone: The sequenced fragment ends 3 residues before the CDR3 boundary, so the rest is inferred from the germline J gene. The V gene is TRBV5-1, the J gene TRBJ1-1; D is uncertain. CDR1 and CDR2 (germline): SGHRS, YFSETQ. This CDR3 region has 14 residues. The V end was cut by 1 base, the J end by 4 bases, with 11 bases between. The CDR3 here is CASSLWPLATEAFF. Partial CDR3 DNA: TGCGCCAGCAGCTTGTGGCCATTGGCCACTGAA.

For this clone: The CDR3 end falls 3 residues outside the read, so it is completed with the germline J gene. The chain links TRBV4-1 to TRBJ1-4; D unresolved. The length of the CDR3 is 15 residues. Per germline, CDR1 MGHRA and CDR2 YSYEKL. Between the trimmed V and J ends, which lost 4 bases and 0 bases, there was a span of 9 bases. CDR3: CASSRVGTTNEKLFF. CDR3 DNA, as far as it was read: TGCGCCAGCAGCCGAGTCGGTACAACTAATGAAAAA.

Incomplete CDR3 DNA: TGTGCCAGCAGTTTGGTTCTTACAGGGGGGGGAGATACG. Translating it yields CASSLVLTGGGDT. The full CDR3 reads CASSLVLTGGGDTQYF. This chain uses TRBV12-3 or TRBV12-4 with TRBJ2-3, with a tentative D call TRBD1 (8 bases). The CDR3 is cut off 3 residues early in the read; its end comes from the germline J gene. V lost 3 bases and J lost 5, with 18 bases in between. The CDR3 is 16 residues long.

As to this clone: The sequence runs out 3 residues before the end of the CDR3; the remainder is reconstructed from the germline J gene. The chain recombines TRBV20-1 with TRBJ2-7; D remains unclear. This CDR3 spans 15 amino acids. V was pared by 2 bases and J by 2 bases, with 16 bases between. Germline V gene sequence: CDR1 DFQATT, CDR2 SNEGSKA (reference sequence). The sequenced part of the CDR3 DNA is TGCAGTGCTAGATCCCCTCCGGGTTTCCCCTACGAG. It translates to CSARSPPGFPYE. The whole CDR3 protein reads CSARSPPGFPYEQYF.

Details on this clone: The sequenced fragment ends 3 residues before the CDR3 boundary, so the rest is inferred from the germline J gene. The chain joins TRBV29-1 to TRBJ2-1, with 13 bases matching TRBD2. This CDR3 is 15 amino acids long. Germline V lookup: CDR1 SQVTM, CDR2 ANQGSEA. Germline trimming cut 6 bases from V and 1 base from J; bases unmatched to any gene: 3. The sequenced CDR3 bases are TGCAGCGTCCGGACTAGCGGGAGTTCCTACAATGAG. It yields the protein CSVRTSGSSYNE. The entire CDR3 sequence reads CSVRTSGSSYNEQFF.

With regard to this clone: The CDR3 end lies 3 residues beyond the end of the read and is filled in from the germline J gene. The chain links TRBV30 to TRBJ1-1; D remains ambiguous. The CDR3 extends over 14 amino acids. V dropped 0 bases and J dropped 0 bases, with 8 bases sitting between them. Germline lookup yields CDR1 GTSNPN and CDR2 SVGIG (reference sequence). The CDR3: CAWSVAGLNTEAFF. The CDR3 DNA, read in part, is TGTGCCTGGAGTGTAGCGGGCCTGAACACTGAA.

Details on this clone: The read terminates 3 residues ahead of where the CDR3 ends, so the germline J gene completes it. V gene TRBV4-1 combines with J gene TRBJ1-5; 11 nucleotides line up with TRBD1. The CDR3 is 16 residues long. Germline CDR1 and CDR2: MGHRA and YSYEKL. J lost 7 bases, V lost 0 bases, and 5 bases had no gene match. Partial CDR3 DNA: TGCGCCAGCAGCCAAGAATTCGGGACAGGGGGGCAGCCC. It encodes CASSQEFGTGGQP. The full CDR3 protein reads CASSQEFGTGGQPQHF.

Details on this clone: Read coverage stops 3 residues before the CDR3 terminus; the germline J gene supplies the remainder. The chain employs TRBV10-3 and TRBJ2-1; 7 bases line up with TRBD1. J gave up 3 bases and V 2 bases, and 7 bases lay outside the gene matches. CDR1 is ENHRY and CDR2 is SYGVKD in the germline V gene. This CDR3 spans 16 amino acids. The CDR3 reads CAISEEIQGVYNEQFF. The part of the CDR3 DNA that was read is TGTGCCATCAGTGAGGAAATCCAGGGGGTCTACAATGAG.

The CDR3 region is CASAVRDYTDTQYF. Incomplete CDR3 DNA: TGTGCCAGTGCCGTCCGGGACTACACAGATACG. The rearrangement uses TRBV19 and TRBJ2-3; 7 nucleotides align to TRBD2. The read halts 3 residues ahead of the CDR3 end, with the missing end drawn from the germline J gene. The CDR3 covers 14 residues. V gave up 8 bases and J gave up 2 bases; unmatched junction bases: 7. Germline V gene sequence: CDR1 LNHDA, CDR2 SQIVND (reference sequence).

As regards this clone: The CDR3 extends 3 residues past the end of the read, so its final part is completed from the germline J gene. V is TRBV19 and J is TRBJ2-4, with a possible D match to TRBD2 (5 bases). CDR1 is LNHDA, CDR2 SQIVND, per germline (reference sequence). This CDR3 region has 14 residues. The CDR3: CASSPRGQHRPQYF. The sequenced CDR3 bases are TGTGCCAGTAGTCCCCGAGGGCAGCACCGCCCT.